This T cell receptor (beta chain) originates from a study of T cell responses to AZD1222 COVID-19 vaccine. Generated by immunoSEQ multiplex PCR, the TCRdb table keeps only in-frame clones and is missing some. This sample yields about 180,000 clones, of which over 80% are seen a single time; about 1.9% belongs to the top ten. Germline values: CDR1 SEHNR, CDR2 FQNEAQ (reference sequence). Trimming left V 2 bases short and J 4 bases short, with 11 bases between. The CDR3 runs 14 residues. The chain joins TRBV7-9 to TRBJ1-2; a weak D match, TRBD1 (5 bases). The sequence was obtained from an adult in good health. This specimen was peripheral blood, taken on day 0 of AZD1222 vaccination. The CDR3 DNA sequence: TGTGCCAGCAGCTTAATCGGGGGGATCTATGGCTACACCTTC. Translated, it gives CASSLIGGIYGYTF.